These 20 T cell receptor beta chains were all obtained from the same sample, sequenced in a study of beta chain features in type 1 diabetes. Notes on the study in general: Within each of all four CD4+ subsets, Type 1 diabetes patients had TCRB CDR3s that were moderately but significantly shorter.

The antigens for these receptors are not known. What was sequenced were expressed TCRB transcripts, since all of the isolated RNA had been reverse transcribed. Assay: immunoSEQ multiplex PCR; the TCRdb copy retains only in-frame clones and omits some. Of about 160,000 clones in the sample, 6.5% to 10% were seen once. Sample: central memory CD4+ T cells from blood. The receptors stem from a woman between 18 and 29 years old with type 1 diabetes.

This clone was observed a handful of times. The rearrangement joins TRBV30 to TRBJ2-7, with TRBD1 identical over 9 bases. Trimming removed 0 bases from V and 6 bases from J; junction bases left unmatched: 9. Germline CDR1 is GTSNPN and CDR2 is SVGIG (reference sequence). The CDR3 is 15 residues long. CDR3: CAWSVGTGRHSEQYF. CDR3 sequence (DNA): TGTGCCTGGAGTGTGGGGACAGGGAGGCATTCCGAGCAGTACTTC.

This clone was observed a handful of times. The V and J genes are TRBV7-9 and TRBJ2-7; 10 nucleotides match TRBD1. This CDR3 comprises 15 residues. CDR1 SEHNR and CDR2 FQNEAQ come from the germline V gene (reference sequence). With V trimmed by 5 bases and J by 2 bases, 6 bases remained unmatched. Here the CDR3 reads CASSAGDRGPYEQYF. DNA for the CDR3: TGTGCCAGCAGCGCCGGGGACAGGGGTCCCTACGAGCAGTACTTC.

This clone was observed a handful of times. This sequence joins TRBV7-8 and TRBJ2-3, with TRBD1 as a possible D gene (5 bases). The CDR3 has 16 amino acids. Germline CDR1 and CDR2: SGHVS and FQNEAQ. V was shortened by 5 bases and J by 4 bases, with 19 bases between the two germline ends. This CDR3 is CASSPKRLWGPDTQYF. The DNA of the CDR3 is TGTGCCAGCAGCCCTAAACGACTTTGGGGCCCAGATACGCAGTATTTT.

Only a few counts were recorded for this clone. Here the CDR3 reads CAWTEGVKNIQYF. CDR3 DNA: TGTGCCTGGACCGAGGGGGTCAAAAACATTCAGTACTTC. J is TRBJ2-4 and V is TRBV30; D possibly corresponds to TRBD1 (6 bases). This CDR3 has 13 residues. Trimming pared 4 bases from V and 3 bases from J, leaving 10 bases between. Looked up from germline, CDR1 is GTSNPN and CDR2 is SVGIG (reference sequence).

This clone was counted between two and nine times. The chain uses TRBV7-8 and TRBJ2-1; D is possibly TRBD2 (5 bases). The ends were cut back, 5 bases at V and 6 bases at J, with 8 bases in the middle. The CDR3 sequence is 12 residues long. CDR1 SGHVS and CDR2 FQNEAQ come from the germline V gene. The CDR3 reads CASSPAGNEQFF. In DNA, the CDR3 is TGTGCCAGCAGCCCCGCGGGCAATGAGCAGTTCTTC.

The sample holds many counts of this clone. The genes are TRBV7-9 and TRBJ2-5; 8 positions agree with TRBD1. Germline V gene sequence: CDR1 SEHNR, CDR2 FQNEAQ (reference sequence). CDR3 length: 14 amino acids. J was trimmed by 4 bases and V by 2 bases; bases with no gene match: 3. The CDR3 is CASSLRQGAETQYF. The DNA for the CDR3 is TGTGCCAGCAGCTTACGCCAGGGGGCAGAGACCCAGTACTTC.

The chain recombines TRBV7-6 with TRBJ2-7; 7 bases match TRBD1. CDR1 is SGHVS, CDR2 FNYEAQ, per germline. With V trimmed by 4 bases and J by 0 bases, 3 bases remained unmatched. This CDR3 spans 14 amino acids. Here the CDR3 DNA reads TGTGCCAGCAGCTCAGGGACAGCCTCCTACGAGCAGTACTTC. Translated, it gives CASSSGTASYEQYF.

This clone was seen only a few times. The rearrangement links TRBV15 to TRBJ1-2; TRBD1 matches at 7 bases. Trimming cost V 0 bases and J 7 bases; bases outside gene matches: 11. The length of the CDR3 is 16 residues. Germline V gene data show CDR1 as LNHNV and CDR2 as YYDKDF (reference sequence). The CDR3 DNA is TGTGCCACCAGCAGAGATAGTTTCGACAGGGTAGGTGGCTACACCTTC. Its translation: CATSRDSFDRVGGYTF.

This clone showed up just a few times. V gene TRBV4-3 combines with J gene TRBJ2-5; 7 bases are a match to TRBD1. The germline V gene encodes CDR1 LGHNA and CDR2 YSLEER. J gave up 6 bases and V 0 bases, and 7 bases lay outside the gene matches. CDR3 length: 15 residues. In nucleotides, the CDR3 is TGCGCCAGCAGCCAAGATCCGACAGGGTCCCAGACCCAGTACTTC. This gives the protein CASSQDPTGSQTQYF.

This clone was recorded at least ten times. V and J are TRBV30 and TRBJ1-4; D unresolved. V was shortened by 0 bases and J by 7 bases, with 12 bases between the two germline ends. The length of the CDR3 is 14 residues. Germline-derived CDR1 and CDR2 are GTSNPN and SVGIG (reference sequence). CDR3 DNA sequence: TGTGCCTGGAGTGTAAAAGCGGGCGGTGAAAAACTGTTTTTT. Translating gives CAWSVKAGGEKLFF.

This clone occurred a few times. The chain carries TRBV2 and TRBJ2-3; 12 positions agree with TRBD2. The trim removed 6 bases at V and 1 base at J, leaving 5 bases unmatched. The CDR3 spans 16 residues. The germline gives CDR1 SNHLY, CDR2 FYNNEI. The chain's CDR3 is CASSPLAGGRTDTQYF. Here the CDR3 DNA reads TGTGCCAGCAGCCCCCTAGCGGGAGGGCGCACAGATACGCAGTATTTT.

This clone has a handful of counts. The V call is TRBV11-2, the J call TRBJ2-5; 9 bases are shared with TRBD2. Germline values: CDR1 SGHAT, CDR2 FQNNGV. The CDR3 covers 15 residues. The V and J ends lost 2 bases and 5 bases, in that order; junction bases with no gene match: 6. The CDR3: CASSLWRGGGETQYF. The CDR3 nucleotides read TGTGCCAGCAGCTTATGGCGGGGGGGCGGTGAGACCCAGTACTTC.

This clone was seen more than once but under ten times. The rearrangement uses TRBV4-3 and TRBJ1-1; no definite D call. V lost 0 bases and J 8 bases, leaving 7 bases between the germline ends. CDR3 size: 12 residues. Germline V gene lookup returns CDR1 LGHNA and CDR2 YSLEER. The CDR3 sequence: CASSQDLQEAFF. CDR3 sequence (DNA): TGCGCCAGCAGCCAAGATCTGCAGGAAGCTTTCTTT.

This clone has more than one count but fewer than ten. The chain is built from TRBV19 and TRBJ2-1; D not resolved. CDR3 length: 13 residues. The germline V and J ends were trimmed by 3 bases and 10 bases, with 13 bases remaining between them. CDR1 and CDR2 (germline): LNHDA, SQIVND (reference sequence). The CDR3 nucleotides read TGTGCCAGTAGTATCAGACGGGTAAAGGAGCAGTTCTTC. Protein sequence: CASSIRRVKEQFF.

Only a few counts were recorded for this clone. V gene TRBV5-6 combines with J gene TRBJ2-2; D unclear. Trimming removed 1 base from V and 4 bases from J, with 8 bases in between. Germline CDR1 SGHDT, CDR2 YYEEEE. This CDR3 region has 14 residues. In DNA form, the CDR3 reads TGTGCCAGCAGCTTGTTCGCGTCCACCGGGGAGCTGTTTTTT. It yields the protein CASSLFASTGELFF.

The CDR3 DNA follows: TGCGCCAGCAGTGATGGGAGGGGCTATGGCTACACCTTC. Its protein product is CASSDGRGYGYTF. The rearrangement links TRBV10-2 to TRBJ1-2, with a weak D call TRBD1 (5 bases). V shed 3 bases and J shed 4 bases, with 9 bases lying between them. This CDR3 has 13 amino acids. Germline V gene sequence: CDR1 WSHSY, CDR2 SAAADI.

The DNA for the CDR3 is TGTGCCAGCAGCGTAGACCCCCAGGGTAGGACCGGGGAGCTGTTTTTT. Residues: CASSVDPQGRTGELFF. The chain uses TRBV9 and TRBJ2-2, with a weak D call TRBD1 (5 bases). CDR3 size: 16 residues. Germline-derived CDR1 and CDR2 are SGDLS and YYNGEE. V lost 0 bases and J 5 bases, leaving 14 bases between the germline ends.

This clone has more than one count but fewer than ten. V gene TRBV5-1 combines with J gene TRBJ2-6, with no clear D. The length of the CDR3 is 15 residues. The V gene lost 6 bases and the J gene lost 0 bases, with 10 bases spanning the gap. Germline V CDR1 and CDR2: SGHRS, YFSETQ. The CDR3 spells CASTPSSSGANVLTF. CDR3 DNA: TGCGCCAGCACCCCGTCGAGCTCTGGGGCCAACGTCCTGACTTTC.

The chain combines TRBV2 with TRBJ1-5; D is unresolved. V was trimmed by 0 bases and J by 10 bases, leaving 16 bases between them. CDR1 is SNHLY, CDR2 FYNNEI, per germline. The CDR3 is 15 amino acids. CDR3 residues: CASSEAEVSISPQHF. CDR3 in DNA: TGTGCCAGCAGTGAAGCTGAGGTATCGATCAGCCCCCAGCATTTT.

This clone was seen a handful of times. The chain uses TRBV11-2 and TRBJ2-7, with D uncertain. Germline assignment: CDR1 SGHAT and CDR2 FQNNGV. V was pared by 0 bases and J by 6 bases, with 9 bases between. This CDR3 comprises 13 residues. CDR3: CASSLDLSGEQYF. The CDR3, as DNA: TGTGCCAGCAGCTTAGATCTTTCGGGCGAGCAGTACTTC.